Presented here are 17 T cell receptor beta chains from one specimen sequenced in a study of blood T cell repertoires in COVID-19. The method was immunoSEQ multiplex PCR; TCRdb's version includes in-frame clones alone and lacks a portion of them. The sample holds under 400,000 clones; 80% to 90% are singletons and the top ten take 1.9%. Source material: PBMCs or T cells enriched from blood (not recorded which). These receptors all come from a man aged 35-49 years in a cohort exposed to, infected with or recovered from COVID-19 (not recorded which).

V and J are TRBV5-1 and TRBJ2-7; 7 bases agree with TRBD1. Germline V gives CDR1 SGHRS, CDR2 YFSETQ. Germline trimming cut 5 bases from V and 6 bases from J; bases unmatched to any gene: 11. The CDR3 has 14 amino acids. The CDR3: CASSPGTVGGEQYF. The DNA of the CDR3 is TGCGCCAGCAGTCCCGGGACAGTGGGCGGCGAGCAGTACTTC.

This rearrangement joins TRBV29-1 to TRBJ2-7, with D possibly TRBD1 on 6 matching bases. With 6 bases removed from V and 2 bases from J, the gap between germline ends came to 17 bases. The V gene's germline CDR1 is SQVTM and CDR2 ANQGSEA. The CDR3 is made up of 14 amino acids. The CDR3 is CSVVPQGPPYEQYF. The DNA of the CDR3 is TGCAGCGTGGTCCCACAGGGTCCCCCCTACGAGCAGTACTTC.

The CDR3 DNA follows: TGTGCCATCAGTGGAAGCGGGACGAACACCGGGGAGCTGTTTTTT. Its translation: CAISGSGTNTGELFF. This sequence joins TRBV10-3 and TRBJ2-2; 7 bases align to TRBD2. This CDR3 is 15 amino acids long. The germline gives CDR1 ENHRY, CDR2 SYGVKD. V lost 4 bases, J lost 0 bases, and 2 bases stayed unmatched.

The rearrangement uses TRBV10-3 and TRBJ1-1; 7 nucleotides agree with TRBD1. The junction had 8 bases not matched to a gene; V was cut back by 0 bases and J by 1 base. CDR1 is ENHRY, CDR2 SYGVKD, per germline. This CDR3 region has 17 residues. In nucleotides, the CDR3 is TGTGCCATCAGTGAGTCTTCAGGGGGATTTGGGAACACTGAAGCTTTCTTT. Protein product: CAISESSGGFGNTEAFF.

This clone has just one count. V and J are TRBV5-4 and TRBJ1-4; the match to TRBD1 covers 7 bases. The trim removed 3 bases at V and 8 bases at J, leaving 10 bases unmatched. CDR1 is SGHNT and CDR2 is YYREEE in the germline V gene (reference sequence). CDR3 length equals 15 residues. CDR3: CASSSTGDFGEKLFF. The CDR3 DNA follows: TGTGCCAGCAGCTCAACAGGGGATTTTGGCGAAAAACTGTTTTTT.

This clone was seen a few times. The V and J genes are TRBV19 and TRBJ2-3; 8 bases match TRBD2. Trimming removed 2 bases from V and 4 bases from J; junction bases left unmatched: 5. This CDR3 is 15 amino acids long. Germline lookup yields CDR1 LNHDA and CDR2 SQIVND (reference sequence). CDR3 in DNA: TGTGCCAGTAGTATACCCGGGAGGGCCCCAGATACGCAGTATTTT. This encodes CASSIPGRAPDTQYF. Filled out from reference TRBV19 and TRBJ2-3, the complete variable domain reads DGGITQSPKYLFRKEGQNVTLSCEQNLNHDAMYWYRQDPGQGLRLIYYSQIVNDFQKGDIAEGYSVSREKKESFPLTVTSAQKNPTAFYLCASSIPGRAPDTQYFGPGTRLTVL.

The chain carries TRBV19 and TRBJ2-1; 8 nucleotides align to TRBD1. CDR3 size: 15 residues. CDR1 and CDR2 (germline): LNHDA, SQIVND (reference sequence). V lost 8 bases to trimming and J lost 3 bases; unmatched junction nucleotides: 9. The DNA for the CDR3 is TGTGCCAGTTCCCACCCAGGGACAGGCTACAATGAGCAGTTCTTC. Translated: CASSHPGTGYNEQFF.

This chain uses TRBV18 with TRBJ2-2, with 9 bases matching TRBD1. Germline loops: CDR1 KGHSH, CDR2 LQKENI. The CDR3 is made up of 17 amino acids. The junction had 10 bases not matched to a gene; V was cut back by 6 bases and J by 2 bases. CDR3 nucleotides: TGTGCCAGCTCCAAACTCTCGGGACAGGGAAACACCGGGGAGCTGTTTTTT. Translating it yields CASSKLSGQGNTGELFF.

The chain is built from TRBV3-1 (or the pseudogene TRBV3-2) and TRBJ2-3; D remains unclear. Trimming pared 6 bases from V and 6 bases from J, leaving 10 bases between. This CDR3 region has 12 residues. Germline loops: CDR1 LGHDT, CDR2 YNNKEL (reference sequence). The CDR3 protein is CASRARSDTQYF. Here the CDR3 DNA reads TGTGCCAGCAGAGCGAGGAGCGATACGCAGTATTTT.

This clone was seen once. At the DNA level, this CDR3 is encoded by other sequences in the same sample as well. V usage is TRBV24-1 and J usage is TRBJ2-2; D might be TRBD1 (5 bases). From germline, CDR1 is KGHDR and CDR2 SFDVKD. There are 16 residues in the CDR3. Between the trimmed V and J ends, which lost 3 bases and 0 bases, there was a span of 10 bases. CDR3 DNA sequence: TGTGCCACCAGTGATAAGGGGCAGGCGAACACCGGGGAGCTGTTTTTT. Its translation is CATSDKGQANTGELFF.

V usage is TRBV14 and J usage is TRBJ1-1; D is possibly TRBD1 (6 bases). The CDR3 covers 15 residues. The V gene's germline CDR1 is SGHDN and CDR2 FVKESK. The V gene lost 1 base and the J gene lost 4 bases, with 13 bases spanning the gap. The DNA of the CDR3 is TGTGCCAGCAGCCAAGTCACAGGGATCGGCACTGAAGCTTTCTTT. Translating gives CASSQVTGIGTEAFF.

The CDR3 DNA is TGTGCCAGCAGCCCGCAGAATCAGCCCCAGCATTTT. This gives the protein CASSPQNQPQHF. The chain has TRBV7-9 and TRBJ1-5; D gene ambiguous. Germline-derived CDR1 and CDR2 are SEHNR and FQNEAQ (reference sequence). Trimming took off 5 bases at V and 4 bases at J, with 6 bases between the two ends. CDR3 length: 12 amino acids.

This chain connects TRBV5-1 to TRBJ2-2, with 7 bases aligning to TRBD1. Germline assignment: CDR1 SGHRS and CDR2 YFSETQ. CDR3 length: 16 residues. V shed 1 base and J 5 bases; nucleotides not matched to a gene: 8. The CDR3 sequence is CASSLTRDRPTGELFF. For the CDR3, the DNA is TGCGCCAGCAGCTTGACGAGGGACAGACCGACCGGGGAGCTGTTTTTT.

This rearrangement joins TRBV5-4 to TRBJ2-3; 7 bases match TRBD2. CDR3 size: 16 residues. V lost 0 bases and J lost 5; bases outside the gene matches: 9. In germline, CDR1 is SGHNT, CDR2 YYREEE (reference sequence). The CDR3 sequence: CASSLGVLAGEDTQYF. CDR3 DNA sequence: TGTGCCAGCAGCTTGGGGGTCTTGGCGGGAGAAGATACGCAGTATTTT.

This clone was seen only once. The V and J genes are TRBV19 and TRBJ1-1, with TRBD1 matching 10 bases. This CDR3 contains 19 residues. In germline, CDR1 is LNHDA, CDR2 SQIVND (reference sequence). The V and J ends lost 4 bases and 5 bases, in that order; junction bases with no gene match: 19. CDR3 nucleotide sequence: TGTGCCAGTAGTAGCCGGGACAGGGGTCGGGGGGTCGCCTTTACTGAAGCTTTCTTT. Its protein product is CASSSRDRGRGVAFTEAFF. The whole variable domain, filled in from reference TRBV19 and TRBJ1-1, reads DGGITQSPKYLFRKEGQNVTLSCEQNLNHDAMYWYRQDPGQGLRLIYYSQIVNDFQKGDIAEGYSVSREKKESFPLTVTSAQKNPTAFYLCASSSRDRGRGVAFTEAFFGQGTRLTVV.

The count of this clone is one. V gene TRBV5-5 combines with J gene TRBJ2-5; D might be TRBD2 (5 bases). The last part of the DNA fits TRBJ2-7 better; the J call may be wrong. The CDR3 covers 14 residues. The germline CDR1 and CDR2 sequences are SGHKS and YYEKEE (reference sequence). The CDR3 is CASSQLDFSYEQYF. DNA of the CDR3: TGTGCCAGCAGCCAACTGGACTTCTCCTACGAGCAGTACTTC.

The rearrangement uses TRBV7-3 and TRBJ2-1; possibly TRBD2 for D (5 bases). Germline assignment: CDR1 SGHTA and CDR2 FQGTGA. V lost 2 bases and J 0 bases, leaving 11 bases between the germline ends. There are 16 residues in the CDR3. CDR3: CASSLGGPSSYNEQFF. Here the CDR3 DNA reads TGTGCCAGCAGCTTAGGAGGTCCTAGCTCCTACAATGAGCAGTTCTTC.